This TCR beta chain is from a study of blood T cell repertoires in COVID-19. This CDR3 spans 17 amino acids. This table comes from immunoSEQ multiplex PCR, and its TCRdb copy is limited to in-frame clones, with some not included. The sample contains roughly 230,000 clones, around 82% of which appear only once. Source material: peripheral blood. The clonotype was recovered from a man aged 45-65 years with active or convalescent COVID-19. V usage is TRBV21-1 and J usage is TRBJ1-1. TRBV21-1 constitutes a pseudogene. For the CDR3, the DNA is TGTGCCAGCAGCAAATTGGGGGGGCCAGGGCGGCGGACTGAAGCTTTCTTT. Translation: CASSKLGGPGRRTEAFF.